This T cell receptor beta chain was retrieved from a study of cytomegalovirus exposure and HLA in healthy donors. Whole-study findings and limits: Owing to their indistinguishability, certain V segments, notably TRBV6-2 and TRBV6-3, were excluded.

Of note for this clone: The antigen is unknown.

It was with 60 Vbeta and 13 Jbeta primers that the PCR ran. Produced via immunoSEQ multiplex PCR; TCRdb's table is partial and in-frame only. The data show tens of thousands of clones, with 77% seen just once and roughly 3.6% held by the top ten. The V and J ends lost 3 bases and 0 bases respectively, with 14 bases between them. The germline gives CDR1 MDHEN, CDR2 SYDVKM. The CDR3 has 16 amino acids. Sequenced material: PBMCs. The rearrangement joins TRBV28 to TRBJ2-5; D might be TRBD1 (6 bases). The sequence was obtained from a man aged 25 to 40 in good health and CMV-seronegative. In nucleotides, the CDR3 is TGTGCCAGCAGTTTCCGGGACAATTGGTACCAAGAGACCCAGTACTTC. This gives the protein CASSFRDNWYQETQYF.